The 8 T cell receptor beta chains reported below all come from one sample, sequenced in a study of OX40 agonist ivuxolimab in advanced cancers. Receptor libraries were prepared by the immunoSEQ multiplex PCR assay. The table was pulled from immuneACCESS by TCRdb, which kept in-frame rearrangements only. Such tables lose some clones; where checked, under half of the loss comes from unresolved V genes, and the rest has no known cause. Recorded for this sample are about 78,000 clones; 92% of them occurred a single time. Jointly, the top ten make up 2.5% to 3.5% of the sample. The sample consisted of CD4+ or CD8+ T cells sorted from blood, taken in a trial of the OX40 agonist ivuxolimab. Receptors originate from an adult with an advanced solid tumor such as melanoma, head and neck, liver or kidney cancer.

V usage is TRBV30 and J usage is TRBJ2-5, with D perhaps TRBD1 or TRBD2 (6 bases each). The V gene lost 8 bases and the J gene lost 7 bases, with 20 bases spanning the gap. The CDR3 runs to 13 residues. Germline V gene lookup returns CDR1 GTSNPN and CDR2 SVGIG (reference sequence). The DNA of the CDR3 is TGTGCCGAAGGACCCGGGGGCCTTAGGACCCAGTACTTC. Amino acids: CAEGPGGLRTQYF.

V is TRBV28 and J is TRBJ2-1; the D gene could be TRBD1 or TRBD2 (5 bases each). The CDR3 spans 15 residues. Germline V gene lookup returns CDR1 MDHEN and CDR2 SYDVKM. V was pared by 6 bases and J by 4 bases, with 16 bases between. CDR3 amino acids: CASRPGPRGYNEQFF. The CDR3, as DNA: TGTGCCAGCAGACCGGGACCGCGAGGATACAATGAGCAGTTCTTC. The whole variable domain, filled in from reference TRBV28 and TRBJ2-1, reads DVKVTQSSRYLVKRTGEKVFLECVQDMDHENMFWYRQDPGLGLRLIYFSYDVKMKEKGDIPEGYSVSREKKERFSLILESASTNQTSMYLCASRPGPRGYNEQFFGPGTRLTVL.

DNA of the CDR3: TGTGCCAGCTCACCATCAGGGAAAAGCGAGCAGTACTTC. Translation gives CASSPSGKSEQYF. The chain recombines TRBV18 with TRBJ2-7; D is possibly TRBD1 (5 bases). Germline CDR1 reads KGHSH; CDR2 reads LQKENI. V lost 2 bases and J lost 6, with 11 bases in between. CDR3 length: 13 residues.

The V and J genes are TRBV6-5 and TRBJ2-7; 10 bases match TRBD1. J gave up 7 bases and V 6 bases, and 9 bases lay outside the gene matches. Germline lookup yields CDR1 MNHEY and CDR2 SVGAGI. This CDR3 is 14 amino acids long. CDR3 bases: TGTGCCAGCAGCGGGACAGGGGAAACAAGGGAGCAGTACTTC. Residues: CASSGTGETREQYF.

This chain connects TRBV11-2 to TRBJ2-5; 12 positions agree with TRBD1. CDR3 length: 15 residues. After removal of 1 base from V and 4 bases from J, the junction contained 1 base not matched to a gene. Per germline, CDR1 SGHAT and CDR2 FQNNGV. The CDR3 DNA sequence: TGTGCCAGCAGCTTAGGGGACAGGGGGCGAGAGACCCAGTACTTC. Its protein is CASSLGDRGRETQYF.

The V call is TRBV6-6, the J call TRBJ2-3; possibly TRBD2 for D (6 bases). V gave up 5 bases and J gave up 2 bases, with 11 bases separating them. CDR1 and CDR2 (germline): MNHNY, SVGAGI (reference sequence). The CDR3 is made up of 14 amino acids. CDR3 sequence: CASSPTSSTDTQYF. In DNA, the CDR3 is TGTGCCAGCAGTCCAACTAGCTCCACAGATACGCAGTATTTT.

The V gene is TRBV5-4, the J gene TRBJ2-6, with TRBD2 as a possible D gene (7 bases). There are 17 residues in the CDR3. The V gene lost 4 bases and the J gene lost 0 bases, with 14 bases spanning the gap. Germline CDR1 is SGHNT and CDR2 is YYREEE (reference sequence). The CDR3 sequence is CASSLQGGGSGANVLTF. The CDR3 DNA reads TGTGCCAGCAGCCTACAGGGAGGGGGCTCTGGGGCCAACGTCCTGACTTTC.

The chain recombines TRBV5-1 with TRBJ2-3, with TRBD2 identical over 7 bases. J gave up 2 bases and V 4 bases, and 10 bases lay outside the gene matches. The CDR3 totals 16 residues. Germline V lookup: CDR1 SGHRS, CDR2 YFSETQ. The DNA of the CDR3 is TGCGCCAGCAGCGTGGCAGGTAGCGGGTACACAGATACGCAGTATTTT. It is translated as CASSVAGSGYTDTQYF.